This T cell receptor beta chain emerged from a study of blood T cell repertoires in COVID-19. Sequencing was performed with immunoSEQ multiplex PCR; in TCRdb, only in-frame clones are kept and a portion is missing. The data contain fewer than 200,000 clones, 75% to 85% of them singletons. CDR3 size: 15 residues. The V gene's germline CDR1 is MNHNY and CDR2 SVGAGI (reference sequence). V lost 5 bases and J lost 4; bases outside the gene matches: 11. The receptor comes from a man in his 60s with acute or convalescent COVID-19. Source material: peripheral blood. This sequence joins TRBV6-6 and TRBJ2-7; 7 nucleotides match TRBD1. CDR3 region: CASSVAGGISYEQYF. In DNA form, the CDR3 reads TGTGCCAGCAGTGTTGCAGGGGGTATCTCTTACGAGCAGTACTTC.